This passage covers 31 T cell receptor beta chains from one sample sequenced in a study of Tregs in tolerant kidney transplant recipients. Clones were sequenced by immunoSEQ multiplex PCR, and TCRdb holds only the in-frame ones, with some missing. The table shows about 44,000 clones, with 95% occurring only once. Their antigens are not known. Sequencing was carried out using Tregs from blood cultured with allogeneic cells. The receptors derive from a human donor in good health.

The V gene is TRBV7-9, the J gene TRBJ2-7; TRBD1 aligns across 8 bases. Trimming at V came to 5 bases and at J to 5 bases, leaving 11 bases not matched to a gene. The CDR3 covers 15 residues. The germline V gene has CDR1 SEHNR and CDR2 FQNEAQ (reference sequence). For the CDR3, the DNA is TGTGCCAGCAGCCCCGACAGGGGCGTTTTGGACGAGCAGTACTTC. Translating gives CASSPDRGVLDEQYF.

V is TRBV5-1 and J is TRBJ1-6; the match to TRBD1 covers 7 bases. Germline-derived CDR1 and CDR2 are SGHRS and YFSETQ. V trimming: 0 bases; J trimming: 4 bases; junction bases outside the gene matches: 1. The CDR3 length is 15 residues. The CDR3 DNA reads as TGCGCCAGCAGCTTGGTGGGACAGTATAATTCACCCCTCCACTTT. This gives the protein CASSLVGQYNSPLHF. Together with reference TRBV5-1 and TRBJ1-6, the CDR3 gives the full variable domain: KAGVTQTPRYLIKTRGQQVTLSCSPISGHRSVSWYQQTPGQGLQFLFEYFSETQRNKGNFPGRFSGRQFSNSRSEMNVSTLELGDSALYLCASSLVGQYNSPLHFGNGTRLTVT.

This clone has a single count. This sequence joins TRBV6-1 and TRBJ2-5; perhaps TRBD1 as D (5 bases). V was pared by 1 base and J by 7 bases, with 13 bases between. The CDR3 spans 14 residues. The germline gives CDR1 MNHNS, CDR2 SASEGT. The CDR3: CASSEEIYGATQYF. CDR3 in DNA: TGTGCCAGCAGTGAAGAGATTTATGGGGCGACCCAGTACTTC.

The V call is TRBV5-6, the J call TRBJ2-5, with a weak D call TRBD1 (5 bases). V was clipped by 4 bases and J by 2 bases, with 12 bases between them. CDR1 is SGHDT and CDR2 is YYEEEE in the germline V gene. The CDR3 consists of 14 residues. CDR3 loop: CASSLDRVQETQYF. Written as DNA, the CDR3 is TGTGCCAGCAGCCTCGACAGAGTACAAGAGACCCAGTACTTC.

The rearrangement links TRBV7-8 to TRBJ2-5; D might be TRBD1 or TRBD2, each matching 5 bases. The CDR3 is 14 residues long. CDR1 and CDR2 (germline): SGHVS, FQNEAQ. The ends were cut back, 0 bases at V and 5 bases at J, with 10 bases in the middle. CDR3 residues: CASSLAGTSETQYF. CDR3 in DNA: TGTGCCAGCAGCTTAGCAGGGACCTCGGAGACCCAGTACTTC.

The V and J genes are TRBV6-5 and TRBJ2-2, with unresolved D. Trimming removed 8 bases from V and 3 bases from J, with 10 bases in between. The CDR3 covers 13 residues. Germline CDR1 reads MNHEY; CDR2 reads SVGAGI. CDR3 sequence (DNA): TGTGCCAGCTATAAGGGATACACCGGGGAGCTGTTTTTT. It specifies CASYKGYTGELFF.

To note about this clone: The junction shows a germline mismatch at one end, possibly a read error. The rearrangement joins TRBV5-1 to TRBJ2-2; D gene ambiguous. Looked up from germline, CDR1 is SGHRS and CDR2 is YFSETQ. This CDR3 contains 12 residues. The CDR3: CASSLGQGSPLF. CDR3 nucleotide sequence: TGCGCCAGCAGCTTGGGCCAAGGGTCGCCGCTTTTT. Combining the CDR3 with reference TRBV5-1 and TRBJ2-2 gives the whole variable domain KAGVTQTPRYLIKTRGQQVTLSCSPISGHRSVSWYQQTPGQGLQFLFEYFSETQRNKGNFPGRFSGRQFSNSRSEMNVSTLELGDSALYLCASSLGQGSPLFGEGSRLTVL.

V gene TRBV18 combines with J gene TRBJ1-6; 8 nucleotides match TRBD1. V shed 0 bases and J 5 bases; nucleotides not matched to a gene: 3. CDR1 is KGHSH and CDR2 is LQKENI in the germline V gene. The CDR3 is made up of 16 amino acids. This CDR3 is CASSPPDRANNSPLHF. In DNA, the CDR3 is TGTGCCAGCTCACCACCGGACAGGGCGAATAATTCACCCCTCCACTTT.

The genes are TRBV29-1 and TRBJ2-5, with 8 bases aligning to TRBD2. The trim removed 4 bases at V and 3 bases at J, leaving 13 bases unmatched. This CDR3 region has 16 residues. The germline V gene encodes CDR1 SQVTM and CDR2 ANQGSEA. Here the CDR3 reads CSVVLREAFQEETQYF. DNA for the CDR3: TGCAGCGTTGTTCTGCGGGAGGCCTTCCAAGAAGAGACCCAGTACTTC.

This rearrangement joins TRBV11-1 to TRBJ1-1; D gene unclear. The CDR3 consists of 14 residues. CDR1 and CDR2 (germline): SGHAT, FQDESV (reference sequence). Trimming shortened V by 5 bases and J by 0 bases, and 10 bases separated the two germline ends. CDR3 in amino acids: CASSPRDVNTEAFF. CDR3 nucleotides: TGTGCCAGCAGCCCCCGGGATGTGAACACTGAAGCTTTCTTT.

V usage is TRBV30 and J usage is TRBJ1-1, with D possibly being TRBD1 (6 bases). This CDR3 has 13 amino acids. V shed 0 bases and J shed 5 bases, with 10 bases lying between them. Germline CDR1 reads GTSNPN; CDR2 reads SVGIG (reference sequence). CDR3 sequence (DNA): TGTGCCTGGAGTGTCAAGGGGGGAACTGAAGCTTTCTTT. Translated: CAWSVKGGTEAFF. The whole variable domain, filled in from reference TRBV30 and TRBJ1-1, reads SQTIHQWPATLVQPVGSPLSLECTVEGTSNPNLYWYRQAAGRGLQLLFYSVGIGQISSEVPQNLSASRPQDRQFILSSKKLLLSDSGFYLCAWSVKGGTEAFFGQGTRLTVV.

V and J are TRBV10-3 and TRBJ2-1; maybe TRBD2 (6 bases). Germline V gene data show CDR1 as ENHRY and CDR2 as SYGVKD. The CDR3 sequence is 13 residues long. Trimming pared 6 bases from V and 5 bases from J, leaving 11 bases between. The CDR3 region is CAISRTTHNEQFF. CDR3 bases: TGTGCCATCAGCCGGACTACTCACAATGAGCAGTTCTTC.

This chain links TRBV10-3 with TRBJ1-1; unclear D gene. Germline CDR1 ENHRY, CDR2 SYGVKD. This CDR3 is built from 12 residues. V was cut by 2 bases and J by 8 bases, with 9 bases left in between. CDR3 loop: CAISETDGEAFF. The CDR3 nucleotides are TGTGCCATCAGTGAGACCGATGGAGAAGCTTTCTTT.

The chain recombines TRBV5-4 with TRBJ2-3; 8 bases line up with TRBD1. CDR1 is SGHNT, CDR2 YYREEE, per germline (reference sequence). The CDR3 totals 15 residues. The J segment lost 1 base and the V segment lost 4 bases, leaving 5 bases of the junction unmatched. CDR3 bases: TGTGCCAGCAGCACACCGGGACAGGGCACAGATACGCAGTATTTT. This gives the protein CASSTPGQGTDTQYF.

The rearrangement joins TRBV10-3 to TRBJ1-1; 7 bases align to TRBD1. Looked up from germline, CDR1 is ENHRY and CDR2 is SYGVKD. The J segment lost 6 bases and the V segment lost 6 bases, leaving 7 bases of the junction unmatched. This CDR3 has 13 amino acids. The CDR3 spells CAISTGVRPEAFF. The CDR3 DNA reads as TGTGCCATCAGCACAGGGGTGAGACCTGAAGCTTTCTTT.

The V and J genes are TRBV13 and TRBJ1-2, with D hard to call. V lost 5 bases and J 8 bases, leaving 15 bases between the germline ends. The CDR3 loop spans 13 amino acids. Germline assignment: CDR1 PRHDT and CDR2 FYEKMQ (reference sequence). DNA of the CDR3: TGTGCCAGCAGCACCCAGGCGGCCCCCGGCTACACCTTC. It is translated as CASSTQAAPGYTF.

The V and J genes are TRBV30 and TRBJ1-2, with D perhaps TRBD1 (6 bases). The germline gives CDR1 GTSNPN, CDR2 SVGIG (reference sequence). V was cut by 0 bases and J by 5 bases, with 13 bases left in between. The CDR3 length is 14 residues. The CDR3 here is CAWSVGGTPYGYTF. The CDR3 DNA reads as TGTGCCTGGAGTGTTGGGGGGACACCTTATGGCTACACCTTC. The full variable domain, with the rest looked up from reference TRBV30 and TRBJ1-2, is SQTIHQWPATLVQPVGSPLSLECTVEGTSNPNLYWYRQAAGRGLQLLFYSVGIGQISSEVPQNLSASRPQDRQFILSSKKLLLSDSGFYLCAWSVGGTPYGYTFGSGTRLTVV.

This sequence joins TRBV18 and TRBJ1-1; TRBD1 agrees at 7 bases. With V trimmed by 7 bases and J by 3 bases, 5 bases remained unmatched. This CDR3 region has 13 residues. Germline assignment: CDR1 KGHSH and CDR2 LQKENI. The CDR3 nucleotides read TGTGCCAGCTACACGACAGGGCACACTGAAGCTTTCTTT. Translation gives CASYTTGHTEAFF. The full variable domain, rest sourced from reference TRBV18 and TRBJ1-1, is NAGVMQNPRHLVRRRGQEARLRCSPMKGHSHVYWYRQLPEEGLKFMVYLQKENIIDESGMPKERFSAEFPKEGPSILRIQQVVRGDSAAYFCASYTTGHTEAFFGQGTRLTVV.

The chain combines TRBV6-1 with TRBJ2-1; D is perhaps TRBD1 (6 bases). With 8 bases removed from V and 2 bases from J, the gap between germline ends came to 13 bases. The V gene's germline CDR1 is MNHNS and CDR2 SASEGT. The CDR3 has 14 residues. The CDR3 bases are TGTGCCAGCGCCCCAGGGGCCCCCTACAATGAGCAGTTCTTC. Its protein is CASAPGAPYNEQFF.

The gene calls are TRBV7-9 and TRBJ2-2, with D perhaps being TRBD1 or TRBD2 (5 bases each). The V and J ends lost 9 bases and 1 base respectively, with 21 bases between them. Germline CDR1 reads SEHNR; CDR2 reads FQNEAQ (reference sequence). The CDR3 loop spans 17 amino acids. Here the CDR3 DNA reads TGTGCCAGGGGGACCTTCCAGGACTTCTTGAACACCGGGGAGCTGTTTTTT. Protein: CARGTFQDFLNTGELFF.

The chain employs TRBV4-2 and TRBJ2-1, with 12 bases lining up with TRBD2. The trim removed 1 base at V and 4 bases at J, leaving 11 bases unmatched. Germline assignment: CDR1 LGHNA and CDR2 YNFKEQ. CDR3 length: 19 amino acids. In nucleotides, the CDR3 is TGTGCCAGCAGCCAAGCTCAAGTGACTAGCGGGAGACGGTACAATGAGCAGTTCTTC. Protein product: CASSQAQVTSGRRYNEQFF.

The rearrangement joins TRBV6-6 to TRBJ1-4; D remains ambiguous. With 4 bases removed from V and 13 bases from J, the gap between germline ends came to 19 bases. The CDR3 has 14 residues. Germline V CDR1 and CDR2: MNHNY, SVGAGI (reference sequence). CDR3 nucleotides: TGTGCCAGCAGTTCCCTTCGGGAGACCAAACGACTGTTTTTT. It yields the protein CASSSLRETKRLFF.

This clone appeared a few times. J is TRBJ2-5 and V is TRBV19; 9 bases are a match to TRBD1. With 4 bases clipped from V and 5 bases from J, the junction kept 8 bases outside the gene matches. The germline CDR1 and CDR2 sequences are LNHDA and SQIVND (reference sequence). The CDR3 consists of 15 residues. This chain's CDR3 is CASSNRDRVLETQYF. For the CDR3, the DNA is TGTGCCAGTAGTAACCGGGACAGGGTCCTCGAGACCCAGTACTTC.

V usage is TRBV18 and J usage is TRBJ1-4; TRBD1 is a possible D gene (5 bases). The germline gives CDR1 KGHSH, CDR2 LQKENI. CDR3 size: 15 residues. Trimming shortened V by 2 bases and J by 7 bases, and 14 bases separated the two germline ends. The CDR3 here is CASSPFEGFGEKLFF. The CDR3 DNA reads TGTGCCAGCTCACCATTTGAGGGGTTTGGTGAAAAACTGTTTTTT.

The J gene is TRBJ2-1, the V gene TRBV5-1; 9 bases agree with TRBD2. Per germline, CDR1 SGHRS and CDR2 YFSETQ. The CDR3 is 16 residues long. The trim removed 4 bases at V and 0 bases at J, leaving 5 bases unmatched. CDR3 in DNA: TGCGCCAGCAGCCCCCTAGCGGGGAGCTCCTACAATGAGCAGTTCTTC. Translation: CASSPLAGSSYNEQFF.

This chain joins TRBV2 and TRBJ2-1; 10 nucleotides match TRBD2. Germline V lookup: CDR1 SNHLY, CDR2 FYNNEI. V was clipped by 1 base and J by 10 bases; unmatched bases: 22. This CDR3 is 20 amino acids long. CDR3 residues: CASSEGLSAPLAGFLREQFF. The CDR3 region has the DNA TGTGCCAGCAGTGAAGGCCTCTCTGCTCCACTAGCGGGGTTCCTAAGGGAGCAGTTCTTC.

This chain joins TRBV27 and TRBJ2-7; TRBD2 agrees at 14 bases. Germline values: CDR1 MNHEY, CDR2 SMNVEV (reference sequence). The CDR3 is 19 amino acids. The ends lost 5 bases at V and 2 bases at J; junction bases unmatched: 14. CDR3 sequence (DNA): TGTGCCAGCAGTCCCCTACGGACGGGACTAGCGGGGGAGCCCTACGAGCAGTACTTC. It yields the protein CASSPLRTGLAGEPYEQYF.

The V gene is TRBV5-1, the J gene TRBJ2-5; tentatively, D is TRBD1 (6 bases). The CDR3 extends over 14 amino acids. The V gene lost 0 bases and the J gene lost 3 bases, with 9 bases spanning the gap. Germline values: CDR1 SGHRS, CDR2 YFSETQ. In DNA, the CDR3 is TGCGCCAGCAGCTTGGCCGCAGGGGAAGAGACCCAGTACTTC. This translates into CASSLAAGEETQYF.

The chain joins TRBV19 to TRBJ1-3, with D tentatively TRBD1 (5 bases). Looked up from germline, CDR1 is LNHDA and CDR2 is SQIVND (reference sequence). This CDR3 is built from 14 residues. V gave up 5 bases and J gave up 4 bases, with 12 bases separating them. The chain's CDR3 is CASSDRQVGNTIYF. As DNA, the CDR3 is TGTGCCAGTAGTGACAGACAAGTGGGAAACACCATATATTTT.

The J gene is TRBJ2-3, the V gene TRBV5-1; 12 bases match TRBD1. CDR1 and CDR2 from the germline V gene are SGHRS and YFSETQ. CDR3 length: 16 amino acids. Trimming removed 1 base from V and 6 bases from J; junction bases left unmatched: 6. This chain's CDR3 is CASSLIGTGGLDTQYF. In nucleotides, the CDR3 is TGCGCCAGCAGCTTGATCGGGACAGGGGGCTTGGATACGCAGTATTTT.

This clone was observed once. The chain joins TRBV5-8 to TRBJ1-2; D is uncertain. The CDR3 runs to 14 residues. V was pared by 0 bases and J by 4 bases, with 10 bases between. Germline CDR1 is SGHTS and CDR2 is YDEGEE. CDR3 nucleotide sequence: TGTGCCAGCAGCTTGGCCGGGCAAACCTATGGCTACACCTTC. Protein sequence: CASSLAGQTYGYTF.